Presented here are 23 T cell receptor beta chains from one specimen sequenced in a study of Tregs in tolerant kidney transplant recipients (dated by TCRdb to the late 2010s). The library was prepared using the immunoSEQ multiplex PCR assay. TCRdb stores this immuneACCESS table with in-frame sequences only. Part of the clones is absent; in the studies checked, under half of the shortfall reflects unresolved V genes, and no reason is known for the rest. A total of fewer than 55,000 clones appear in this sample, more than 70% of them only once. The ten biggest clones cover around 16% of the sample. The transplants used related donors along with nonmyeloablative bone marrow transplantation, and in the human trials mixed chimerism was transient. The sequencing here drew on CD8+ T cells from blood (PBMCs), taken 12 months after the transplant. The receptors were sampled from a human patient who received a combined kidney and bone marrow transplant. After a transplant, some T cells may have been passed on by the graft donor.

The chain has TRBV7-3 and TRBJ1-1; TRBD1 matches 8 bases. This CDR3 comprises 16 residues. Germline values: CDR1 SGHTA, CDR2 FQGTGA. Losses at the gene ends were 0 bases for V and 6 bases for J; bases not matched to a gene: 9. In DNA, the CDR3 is TGTGCCAGCAGCTTAACGTTCTGGACAGGGTCCCCTGAAGCTTTCTTT. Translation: CASSLTFWTGSPEAFF.

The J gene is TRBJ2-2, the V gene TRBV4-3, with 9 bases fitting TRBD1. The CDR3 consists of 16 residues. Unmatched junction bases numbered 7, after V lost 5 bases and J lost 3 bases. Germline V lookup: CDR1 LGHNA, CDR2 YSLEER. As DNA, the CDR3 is TGCGCCAGCAGCAAATACAGGGGGCGAGACACCGGGGAGCTGTTTTTT. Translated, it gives CASSKYRGRDTGELFF.

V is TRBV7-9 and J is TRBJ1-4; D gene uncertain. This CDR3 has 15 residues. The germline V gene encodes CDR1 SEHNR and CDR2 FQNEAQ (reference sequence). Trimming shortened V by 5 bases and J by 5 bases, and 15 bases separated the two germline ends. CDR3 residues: CASSPVAGLNEKLFF. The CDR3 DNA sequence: TGTGCCAGCAGCCCCGTGGCAGGCCTAAATGAAAAACTGTTTTTT.

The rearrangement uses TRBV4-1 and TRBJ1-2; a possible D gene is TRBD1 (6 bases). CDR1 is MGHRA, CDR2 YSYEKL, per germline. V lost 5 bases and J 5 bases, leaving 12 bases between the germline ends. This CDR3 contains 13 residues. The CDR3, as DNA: TGCGCCAGCAGCGAAACTACAGGGTATGGCTACACCTTC. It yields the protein CASSETTGYGYTF.

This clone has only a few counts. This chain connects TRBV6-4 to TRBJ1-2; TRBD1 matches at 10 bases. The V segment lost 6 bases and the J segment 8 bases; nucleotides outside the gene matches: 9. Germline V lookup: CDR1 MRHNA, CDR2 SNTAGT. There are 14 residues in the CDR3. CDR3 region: CASRETGGTSGYTF. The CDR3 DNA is TGTGCCAGCAGGGAGACAGGGGGCACGAGCGGCTACACCTTC.

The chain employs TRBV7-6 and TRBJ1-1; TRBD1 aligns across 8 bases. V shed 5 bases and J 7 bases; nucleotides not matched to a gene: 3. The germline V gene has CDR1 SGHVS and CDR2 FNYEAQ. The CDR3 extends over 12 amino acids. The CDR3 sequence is CASSLGQGEAFF. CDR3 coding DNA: TGTGCCAGCAGCCTTGGACAGGGTGAAGCTTTCTTT. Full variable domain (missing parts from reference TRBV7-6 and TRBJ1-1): GAGVSQSPRYKVTKRGQDVALRCDPISGHVSLYWYRQALGQGPEFLTYFNYEAQQDKSGLPNDRFSAERPEGSISTLTIQRTEQRDSAMYRCASSLGQGEAFFGQGTRLTVV.

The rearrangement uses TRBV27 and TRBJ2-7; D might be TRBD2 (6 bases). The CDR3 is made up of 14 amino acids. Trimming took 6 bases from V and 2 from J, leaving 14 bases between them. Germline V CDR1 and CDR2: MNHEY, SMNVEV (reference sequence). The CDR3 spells CASRFAGSAYEQYF. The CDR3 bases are TGTGCCAGCAGATTCGCGGGGTCCGCCTACGAGCAGTACTTC.

The CDR3 reads CASLQGTEAFF. In DNA form, the CDR3 reads TGTGCCAGCCTACAGGGGACTGAAGCTTTCTTT. The chain uses TRBV19 and TRBJ1-1, with 7 bases that match TRBD1. Germline V gives CDR1 LNHDA, CDR2 SQIVND (reference sequence). V was clipped by 9 bases and J by 5 bases; unmatched bases: 3. This CDR3 spans 11 amino acids. The complete variable domain, with remaining parts taken from reference TRBV19 and TRBJ1-1, reads DGGITQSPKYLFRKEGQNVTLSCEQNLNHDAMYWYRQDPGQGLRLIYYSQIVNDFQKGDIAEGYSVSREKKESFPLTVTSAQKNPTAFYLCASLQGTEAFFGQGTRLTVV.

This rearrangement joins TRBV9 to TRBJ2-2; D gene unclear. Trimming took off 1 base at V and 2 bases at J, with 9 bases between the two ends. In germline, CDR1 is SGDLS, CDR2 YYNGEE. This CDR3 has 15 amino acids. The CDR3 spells CASSVTLDNTGELFF. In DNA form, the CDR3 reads TGTGCCAGCAGCGTAACCCTAGATAACACCGGGGAGCTGTTTTTT.

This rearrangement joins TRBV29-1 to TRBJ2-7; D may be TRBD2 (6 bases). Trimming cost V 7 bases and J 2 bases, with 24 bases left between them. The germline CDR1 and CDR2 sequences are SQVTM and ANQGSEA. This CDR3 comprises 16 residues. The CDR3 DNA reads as TGCAGCGCCAAGGGAGGCCCGACTTGGTCGACCTACGAGCAGTACTTC. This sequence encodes CSAKGGPTWSTYEQYF.

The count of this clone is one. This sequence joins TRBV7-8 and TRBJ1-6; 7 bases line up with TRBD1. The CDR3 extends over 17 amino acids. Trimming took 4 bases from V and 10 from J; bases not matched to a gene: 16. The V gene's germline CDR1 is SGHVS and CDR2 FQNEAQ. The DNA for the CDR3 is TGTGCCAGCAGCTCAGAACCGGGGACAGACCTTAGCTCACCCCTCCACTTT. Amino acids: CASSSEPGTDLSSPLHF.

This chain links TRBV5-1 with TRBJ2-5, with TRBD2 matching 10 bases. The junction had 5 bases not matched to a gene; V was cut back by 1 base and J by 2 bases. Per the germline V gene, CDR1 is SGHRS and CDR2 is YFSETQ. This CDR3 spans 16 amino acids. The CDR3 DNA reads TGCGCCAGCAGCTTGTTTCTAGCGGGGGAGCAAGAGACCCAGTACTTC. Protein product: CASSLFLAGEQETQYF. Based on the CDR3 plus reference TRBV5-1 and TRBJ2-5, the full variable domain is KAGVTQTPRYLIKTRGQQVTLSCSPISGHRSVSWYQQTPGQGLQFLFEYFSETQRNKGNFPGRFSGRQFSNSRSEMNVSTLELGDSALYLCASSLFLAGEQETQYFGPGTRLLVL.

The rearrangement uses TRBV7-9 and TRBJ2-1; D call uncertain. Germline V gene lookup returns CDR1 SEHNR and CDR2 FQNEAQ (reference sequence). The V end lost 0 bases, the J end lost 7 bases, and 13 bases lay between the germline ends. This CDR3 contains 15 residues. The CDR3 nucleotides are TGTGCCAGCAGCTTAGCTCGTCAGAAAACAAATGAGCAGTTCTTC. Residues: CASSLARQKTNEQFF.

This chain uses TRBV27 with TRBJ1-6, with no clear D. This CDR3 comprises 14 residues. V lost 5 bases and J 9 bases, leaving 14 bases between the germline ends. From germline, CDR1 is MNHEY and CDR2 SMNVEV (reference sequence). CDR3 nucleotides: TGTGCCAGCAGTACTCTCTCGGGGAGTTCACCCCTCCACTTT. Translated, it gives CASSTLSGSSPLHF.

The CDR3: CASSLALRGYEQYF. DNA for the CDR3: TGTGCCAGCAGCTTGGCCCTCAGAGGCTACGAGCAGTACTTC. The chain recombines TRBV5-6 with TRBJ2-7; D remains ambiguous. This CDR3 comprises 14 residues. Trimming cost V 0 bases and J 3 bases, with 10 bases left between them. CDR1 and CDR2 from the germline V gene are SGHDT and YYEEEE.

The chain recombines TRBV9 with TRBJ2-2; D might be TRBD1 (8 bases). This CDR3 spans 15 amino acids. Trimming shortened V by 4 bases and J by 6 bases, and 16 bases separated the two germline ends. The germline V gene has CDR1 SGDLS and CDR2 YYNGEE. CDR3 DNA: TGTGCCAGCAGCCCTCGGACAGGGAGGGCCGGGGAGCTGTTTTTT. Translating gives CASSPRTGRAGELFF. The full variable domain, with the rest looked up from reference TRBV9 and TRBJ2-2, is DSGVTQTPKHLITATGQRVTLRCSPRSGDLSVYWYQQSLDQGLQFLIQYYNGEERAKGNILERFSAQQFPDLHSELNLSSLELGDSALYFCASSPRTGRAGELFFGEGSRLTVL.

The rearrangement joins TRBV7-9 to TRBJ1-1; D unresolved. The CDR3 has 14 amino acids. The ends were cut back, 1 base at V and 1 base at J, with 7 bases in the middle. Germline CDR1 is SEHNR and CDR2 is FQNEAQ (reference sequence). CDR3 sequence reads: CASSLVGENTEAFF. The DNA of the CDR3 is TGTGCCAGCAGCTTAGTTGGAGAGAACACTGAAGCTTTCTTT.

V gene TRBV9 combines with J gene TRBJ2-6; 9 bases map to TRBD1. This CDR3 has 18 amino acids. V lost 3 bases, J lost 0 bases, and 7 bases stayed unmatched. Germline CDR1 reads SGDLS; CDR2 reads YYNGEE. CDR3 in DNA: TGTGCCAGCAGCGCGAATCCGGGACAGGGCTCTGGGGCCAACGTCCTGACTTTC. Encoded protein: CASSANPGQGSGANVLTF.

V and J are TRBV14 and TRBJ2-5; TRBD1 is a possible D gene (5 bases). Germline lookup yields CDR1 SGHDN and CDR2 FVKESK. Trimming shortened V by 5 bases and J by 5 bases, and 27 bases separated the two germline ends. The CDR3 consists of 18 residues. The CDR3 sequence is CASSEGWVPGFVQETQYF. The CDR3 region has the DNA TGTGCCAGCAGCGAAGGATGGGTCCCAGGGTTTGTGCAGGAGACCCAGTACTTC. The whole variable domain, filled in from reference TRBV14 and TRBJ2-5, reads EAGVTQFPSHSVIEKGQTVTLRCDPISGHDNLYWYRRVMGKEIKFLLHFVKESKQDESGMPNNRFLAERTGGTYSTLKVQPAELEDSGVYFCASSEGWVPGFVQETQYFGPGTRLLVL.

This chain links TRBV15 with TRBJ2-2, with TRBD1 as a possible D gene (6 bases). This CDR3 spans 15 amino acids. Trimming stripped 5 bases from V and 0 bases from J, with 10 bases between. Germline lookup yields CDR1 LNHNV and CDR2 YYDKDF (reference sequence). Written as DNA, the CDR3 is TGTGCCACCAGCCCACAGGGAGCGAACACCGGGGAGCTGTTTTTT. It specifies CATSPQGANTGELFF.

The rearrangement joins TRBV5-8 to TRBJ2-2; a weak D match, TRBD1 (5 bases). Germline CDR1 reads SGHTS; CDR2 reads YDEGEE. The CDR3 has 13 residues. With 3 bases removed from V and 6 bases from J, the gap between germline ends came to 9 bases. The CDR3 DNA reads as TGTGCCAGCAGCTACAGGAAGTCCGGGGAGCTGTTTTTT. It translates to CASSYRKSGELFF.

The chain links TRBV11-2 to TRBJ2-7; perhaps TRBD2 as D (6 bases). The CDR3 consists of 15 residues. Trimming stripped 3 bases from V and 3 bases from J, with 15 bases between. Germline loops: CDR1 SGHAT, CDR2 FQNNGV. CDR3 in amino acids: CASSFGLSSGYEQYF. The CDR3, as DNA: TGTGCCAGCAGCTTTGGGCTGAGTAGCGGCTACGAGCAGTACTTC.

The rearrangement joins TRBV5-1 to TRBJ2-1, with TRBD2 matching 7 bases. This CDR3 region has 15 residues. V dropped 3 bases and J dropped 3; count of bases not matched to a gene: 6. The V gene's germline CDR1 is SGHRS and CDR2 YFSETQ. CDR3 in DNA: TGCGCCAGCAGCTGGGCGGGAGACGACTACAATGAGCAGTTCTTC. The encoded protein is CASSWAGDDYNEQFF.